Following are 8 T cell receptor beta chains from one sample sequenced in a study of cytomegalovirus exposure and HLA in healthy donors (dated by TCRdb to about 2017). Library preparation employed the immunoSEQ multiplex PCR assay. A mixture of 60 forward primers for TCR Vbeta segments and 13 reverse primers for TCR Jbeta segments was used in the multiplex PCR. What TCRdb holds here is the immuneACCESS table cut down to in-frame rearrangements. Part of the clones is not present; checked against another copy, under half of the missing clones reflect an unresolved V gene, and the others are unexplained. Here the sample has some 84,000 clones; over 75% occur a single time. The ten largest clones add up to around 2.7% of the sample. The specimen was PBMCs. The receptor set was obtained from a male donor in good health and CMV-seropositive.

The gene calls are TRBV6-1 and TRBJ1-5; D not certain. Germline lookup yields CDR1 MNHNS and CDR2 SASEGT. Trimming cost V 2 bases and J 2 bases, with 4 bases left between them. The CDR3 is 13 amino acids. The CDR3 protein is CASSELGNQPQHF. DNA of the CDR3: TGTGCCAGCAGTGAACTCGGCAATCAGCCCCAGCATTTT.

The rearrangement joins TRBV5-1 to TRBJ2-7; TRBD2 matches 10 bases. CDR1 and CDR2 (germline): SGHRS, YFSETQ. Trimming removed 3 bases from V and 0 bases from J; junction bases left unmatched: 12. CDR3 length equals 18 residues. Written as DNA, the CDR3 is TGCGCCAGCAGCTCGCCACACCAGACTAGCGGGTACTCCTACGAGCAGTACTTC. This codes for CASSSPHQTSGYSYEQYF.

This rearrangement joins TRBV25-1 to TRBJ2-1, with a possible D match to TRBD2 (5 bases). Between the trimmed V and J ends, which lost 5 bases and 2 bases, there was a span of 19 bases. In germline, CDR1 is MGHDK, CDR2 SYGVNS. The CDR3 has 17 amino acids. The CDR3 DNA sequence: TGTGCCAGCAGTTCATCGAAGGACGGACTTACCTACAATGAGCAGTTCTTC. This translates into CASSSSKDGLTYNEQFF.

This chain uses TRBV6-1 with TRBJ1-4; the D gene is possibly TRBD1 (5 bases). Germline V gene lookup returns CDR1 MNHNS and CDR2 SASEGT. V shed 6 bases and J shed 8 bases, with 16 bases lying between them. The CDR3 extends over 14 amino acids. CDR3 loop: CASSPDTWGEKLFF. The CDR3, as DNA: TGTGCCAGCAGCCCGGACACTTGGGGAGAAAAACTGTTTTTT.

CDR3 nucleotides: TGCAGCGTTGAAGATCCCCTAAGCACTAGCACAGATACGCAGTATTTT. This gives the protein CSVEDPLSTSTDTQYF. The rearrangement uses TRBV29-1 and TRBJ2-3, with D unresolved. This CDR3 has 16 residues. V lost 0 bases and J 0 bases, leaving 13 bases between the germline ends. The V gene's germline CDR1 is SQVTM and CDR2 ANQGSEA.

The gene calls are TRBV16 and TRBJ1-1; tentatively, D is TRBD1 (5 bases). V was trimmed by 6 bases and J by 7 bases, leaving 9 bases between them. The CDR3 is made up of 11 amino acids. CDR1 and CDR2 (germline): KGHSY, FQNENV. CDR3 residues: CASRGGIEAFF. The CDR3 nucleotides are TGTGCCAGCAGGGGGGGAATTGAAGCTTTCTTT.

The V gene is TRBV7-3, the J gene TRBJ2-3; D is undetermined. The ends were cut back, 0 bases at V and 0 bases at J, with 10 bases in the middle. Looked up from germline, CDR1 is SGHTA and CDR2 is FQGTGA. The CDR3 is 16 amino acids. This CDR3 reads CASSLTHTFSTDTQYF. CDR3 sequence (DNA): TGTGCCAGCAGCTTAACGCACACCTTCAGCACAGATACGCAGTATTTT.

CDR3 in DNA: TGTGCCAGCAGCGTAGTTTCGGGCTATGGCTACACCTTC. Translating gives CASSVVSGYGYTF. The rearrangement uses TRBV9 and TRBJ1-2; D call uncertain. The CDR3 is made up of 13 amino acids. Trimming left V 0 bases short and J 4 bases short, with 7 bases between. Germline V CDR1 and CDR2: SGDLS, YYNGEE.